Below are 10 T cell receptor beta chains sequenced from a single sample in a study of cytomegalovirus exposure and HLA in healthy donors. Vbeta (60) and Jbeta (13) primers were used in the PCR. TCRdb's copy holds only in-frame clones and misses some; the assay was immunoSEQ multiplex PCR. This table holds about 140,000 clones, 65% to 70% found once. The specimen was PBMCs. These TCRs come from a man aged 30-40 years in good health and CMV-seropositive.

J is TRBJ2-7 and V is TRBV2; 10 nucleotides match TRBD2. The CDR3 is 15 residues long. CDR1 SNHLY and CDR2 FYNNEI come from the germline V gene. The V gene end was trimmed by 2 bases and the J gene end by 5 bases; junction bases not matched to a gene: 6. This chain's CDR3 is CASSELAGELDEQYF. The CDR3 bases are TGTGCCAGCAGTGAACTAGCGGGAGAATTGGACGAGCAGTACTTC.

This chain connects TRBV7-9 to TRBJ2-7; perhaps TRBD2 as D (6 bases). The CDR3 consists of 12 residues. CDR1 is SEHNR, CDR2 FQNEAQ, per germline (reference sequence). Trimming pared 3 bases from V and 6 bases from J, leaving 9 bases between. This CDR3 is CASSLGDSEQYF. The CDR3 nucleotides are TGTGCCAGCAGCTTGGGGGACTCCGAGCAGTACTTC.

The chain links TRBV6-4 to TRBJ2-1; no reliable D call. The CDR3 runs 17 residues. The germline V gene encodes CDR1 MRHNA and CDR2 SNTAGT. V lost 5 bases, J lost 4 bases, and 21 bases lay in between. The CDR3 reads CASSPHGSELGYNEQFF. CDR3 DNA: TGTGCCAGCAGTCCTCATGGGTCGGAGCTGGGTTACAATGAGCAGTTCTTC.

The chain employs TRBV5-8 and TRBJ2-1; 11 nucleotides line up with TRBD2. There are 16 residues in the CDR3. V was clipped by 3 bases and J by 5 bases; unmatched bases: 7. The germline gives CDR1 SGHTS, CDR2 YDEGEE. The CDR3 bases are TGTGCCAGCAGCTGGAAACTAGCGGGAGTAGACAATGAGCAGTTCTTC. This encodes CASSWKLAGVDNEQFF.

V gene TRBV11-2 combines with J gene TRBJ2-7, with TRBD1 matching 8 bases. CDR3 length: 16 residues. Germline CDR1 and CDR2: SGHAT and FQNNGV. V lost 4 bases and J lost 5; bases outside the gene matches: 13. The CDR3, as DNA: TGTGCCAGCAGCTCCCTTGGGACAGGAGGAGGGCACGAGCAGTACTTC. It translates to CASSSLGTGGGHEQYF.

This CDR3 is CASIRTSGSQQFF. CDR3 nucleotide sequence: TGTGCCAGCATCAGGACTAGCGGGAGCCAGCAGTTCTTC. This sequence joins TRBV11-2 and TRBJ2-1, with 13 bases that match TRBD2. The CDR3 is 13 amino acids. The V and J ends lost 7 bases and 11 bases, in that order; junction bases with no gene match: 5. The germline CDR1 and CDR2 sequences are SGHAT and FQNNGV.

This sequence joins TRBV19 and TRBJ1-1; 7 bases are shared with TRBD1. Germline V lookup: CDR1 LNHDA, CDR2 SQIVND (reference sequence). V lost 5 bases and J lost 2; bases outside the gene matches: 5. The CDR3 has 14 residues. CDR3 residues: CASSYRQGNTEAFF. CDR3 sequence (DNA): TGTGCCAGTAGTTACCGACAGGGAAACACTGAAGCTTTCTTT.

The chain carries TRBV19 and TRBJ1-1, with no clear D. Germline V gene sequence: CDR1 LNHDA, CDR2 SQIVND (reference sequence). Trimming took off 3 bases at V and 11 bases at J, with 7 bases between the two ends. The CDR3 loop spans 10 amino acids. CDR3 coding DNA: TGTGCCAGTAGTATGGTGGAGGCTTTCTTT. Its protein product is CASSMVEAFF.

This chain's CDR3 is CASSQVLSPYTEAFF. The DNA of the CDR3 is TGTGCCAGCAGCCAAGTTCTGTCTCCCTACACTGAAGCTTTCTTT. This chain uses TRBV14 with TRBJ1-1; D unresolved. V was shortened by 1 base and J by 3 bases, with 12 bases between the two germline ends. Looked up from germline, CDR1 is SGHDN and CDR2 is FVKESK. The CDR3 has 15 residues.

This clone was recorded a few times. In DNA form, the CDR3 reads TGTGCCAGCAGTTACTCCAGGGTGAGCTCCTACGAGCAGTACTTC. Translation: CASSYSRVSSYEQYF. This chain joins TRBV6-5 and TRBJ2-7; tentative D call: TRBD1 (5 bases). The CDR3 is 15 residues long. Germline values: CDR1 MNHEY, CDR2 SVGAGI. Trimming pared 0 bases from V and 0 bases from J, leaving 9 bases between.